This T cell receptor beta chain derives from a study of beta chain features in type 1 diabetes. Whole-study findings and limits: Compared to healthy donors, patients appeared to have naive, central memory and Treg TCRB repertoires that were more alike.

The CDR3 is 11 amino acids. The germline V gene has CDR1 MNHNY and CDR2 SVGAGI (reference sequence). Concerning this clone: Its antigen is unidentified. One end of the junction varies from germline; a read error may be responsible.

Of the isolated RNA, all was reverse transcribed, and so the sequenced material was expressed TCRB transcripts. Sequenced by immunoSEQ multiplex PCR; TCRdb stores in-frame clones only, minus some. The table shows 330,000 or so clones, with around 13% occurring only once. The V call is TRBV6-6, the J call TRBJ2-7, with unresolved D. Sequencing was carried out using central memory CD4+ T cells from blood. The sequence derives from a man aged 25-40 years in good health. CDR3 in DNA: TGTGCCATCAGTAAGGACTACGAGCAGTACTTC. It encodes CAISKDYEQYF.